This paragraph covers one TCR beta chain sequence. As yet, its antigen is unknown. The record originates from a study of CD8 T cells in Susac syndrome. When the RNA was reverse transcribed, random hexamers were used with an input of about 0.5 to 1 ug. An immunoSEQ multiplex PCR amplified TCR beta CDR3 over 54 Vbeta and 13 Jbeta. MiXCR was run by TCRdb on the immunoSEQ multiplex PCR reads, yielding one entry per CDR3 protein. The data contain about 140,000 distinct CDR3 sequences, about 95% of them singletons. Findings and limits, study-wide: The CD4+ T cell repertoires from Susac syndrome exhibited no clonal expansion.

CDR1 SGHVS and CDR2 FNYEAQ come from the germline V gene. CDR3 length: 16 residues. With V trimmed by 5 bases and J by 5 bases, 11 bases remained unmatched. Sequencing of TCR beta was performed on blood CD8+ and CD4+ T cells. This clonotype was obtained from a human donor with Susac syndrome. V usage is TRBV7-6 and J usage is TRBJ2-5; 10 positions match TRBD1. Sample: CD4+ T cells from PBMCs. This CDR3 reads CASSLPTGTGAETQYF. The CDR3 DNA reads TGTGCCAGCAGCCTACCTACCGGGACAGGGGCTGAGACCCAGTACTTC.